A selection of T cell receptor beta chains follows, all from one sample in a study of long-term antiretroviral therapy in people with HIV. The assay was immunoSEQ multiplex PCR, and TCRdb's table has in-frame clones only and misses some. Seen here are roughly 28,000 clones, approximately 85% observed once, and the top ten hold 11% to 15%. Material: unsorted PBMCs, obtained 2.9 years after starting antiretroviral therapy. Receptors originate from a man aged 50 to 60 with HIV. The CDR3 runs from the conserved cysteine through the conserved F or W. The D gene is left open where the match is weak. Not every row has a clone size; where given, it reads once, few, many or a size class.

j_call,v_call,d_call,clone_size,cdr3_aa,cdr3_nt
TRBJ2-7,TRBV11-2,.,.,CASSLGGGLLHYEQYF,TGTGCCAGCAGCTTAGGGGGGGGGCTCCTCCACTACGAGCAGTACTTC
TRBJ2-1,TRBV7-9,TRBD1,.,CASRPTRDRVTREQFF,TGTGCCAGCAGACCCACCCGGGACAGGGTTACTCGGGAGCAGTTCTTC
TRBJ1-2,TRBV6-5,TRBD1,.,CASTPTGTYGYTF,TGTGCCAGCACTCCGACAGGGACCTATGGCTACACCTTC
TRBJ2-3,TRBV19,.,few,CASSTSSTDTQYF,TGTGCCAGTAGTACCTCTAGCACAGATACGCAGTATTTT
TRBJ1-5,TRBV6-1,.,once,CASKYSNQPQHF,TGTGCCAGCAAATATAGCAATCAGCCCCAGCATTTT
TRBJ1-2,TRBV5-1,.,.,CASSLASGNYGYTF,TGCGCCAGCAGCTTGGCCTCAGGGAACTATGGCTACACCTTC
TRBJ2-3,TRBV4-3,.,.,CASSLGPNTDTQYF,TGCGCCAGCAGCCTCGGGCCCAACACAGATACGCAGTATTTT
TRBJ1-6,TRBV6-5,.,.,CASKASQGNKSPLHF,TGTGCCAGCAAAGCGTCGCAGGGAAATAAATCACCCCTCCACTTT
TRBJ2-7,TRBV25-1,.,once,CASSVSARGPYEQYF,TGTGCCAGCAGTGTATCCGCCCGGGGCCCCTACGAGCAGTACTTC
TRBJ2-2,TRBV15,.,.,CATSRDAGGLTGELFF,TGTGCCACCAGCAGAGATGCAGGGGGACTAACCGGGGAGCTGTTTTTT
TRBJ2-1,TRBV4-3,TRBD2,.,CASSQDPSGDYNEQFF,TGCGCCAGCAGCCAAGATCCGAGCGGGGACTACAATGAGCAGTTCTTC
TRBJ2-1,TRBV7-9,TRBD1,.,CASSLAFGQGPFLGEQFF,TGTGCCAGCAGCTTAGCCTTCGGACAGGGGCCCTTCCTAGGTGAGCAGTTCTTC
TRBJ1-2,TRBV28,.,.,CASNWGGYGYTF,TGTGCCAGCAATTGGGGGGGTTATGGCTACACCTTC
TRBJ1-5,TRBV7-8,TRBD1,.,CASSLAGQGRDQPQHF,TGTGCCAGCAGCTTAGCGGGACAGGGAAGGGATCAGCCCCAGCATTTT
TRBJ2-7,TRBV7-8,.,.,CASSPIGRSYEQYF,TGTGCCAGCAGCCCCATTGGGCGTTCCTACGAGCAGTACTTC